This entry lists 19 T cell receptor beta chains sequenced from one sample in a study of cytomegalovirus exposure and HLA in healthy donors. Researchers ran the PCR with 60 Vbeta and 13 Jbeta primers. Sequencing was performed with immunoSEQ multiplex PCR; in TCRdb, only in-frame clones are kept and a portion is missing. Here the sample spans some 170,000 clones, 79% being singletons. Sequencing was done on a sample of PBMCs. The receptor source for this set is a man aged 35-49 years in good health and CMV-seronegative.

The gene calls are TRBV7-6 and TRBJ2-2; D perhaps matches TRBD1 (6 bases). Trimming removed 5 bases from V and 1 base from J, with 8 bases in between. The CDR3 spans 14 residues. Germline CDR1 and CDR2: SGHVS and FNYEAQ. The CDR3 nucleotides read TGTGCCAGCAGCAAGGGACAGAACACCGGGGAGCTGTTTTTT. Its protein product is CASSKGQNTGELFF.

The chain carries TRBV5-6 and TRBJ2-7; the D is unclear. CDR1 is SGHDT and CDR2 is YYEEEE in the germline V gene. The CDR3 contains 14 residues. The germline V and J ends were trimmed by 4 bases and 6 bases, with 17 bases remaining between them. In DNA form, the CDR3 reads TGTGCCAGCAGCCTAGATCAAGTTACACGCGAGCAGTACTTC. It translates to CASSLDQVTREQYF.

The chain joins TRBV19 to TRBJ1-2; TRBD1 matches at 9 bases. This CDR3 is built from 13 residues. Germline CDR1 LNHDA, CDR2 SQIVND (reference sequence). The J segment lost 8 bases and the V segment lost 7 bases, leaving 8 bases of the junction unmatched. DNA for the CDR3: TGTGCCAGTACCAACCGGGACAGGGAAGGCTACACCTTC. Amino acid sequence: CASTNRDREGYTF.

This chain connects TRBV5-1 to TRBJ2-5, with 9 bases matching TRBD1. The ends lost 4 bases at V and 3 bases at J; junction bases unmatched: 16. The CDR3 consists of 18 residues. The germline V gene encodes CDR1 SGHRS and CDR2 YFSETQ. CDR3 protein: CASSLGWGGRDREETQYF. In DNA form, the CDR3 reads TGCGCCAGCAGCCTGGGATGGGGTGGCCGGGACAGGGAAGAGACCCAGTACTTC.

The gene calls are TRBV28 and TRBJ2-7; no reliable D call. This CDR3 region has 10 residues. Germline CDR1 and CDR2: MDHEN and SYDVKM. V dropped 4 bases and J dropped 5 bases, with 3 bases sitting between them. CDR3 in amino acids: CASSYNEQYF. DNA of the CDR3: TGTGCCAGCAGTTATAACGAGCAGTACTTC.

This sequence joins TRBV7-9 and TRBJ2-7, with 11 nucleotides matching TRBD2. Germline CDR1 and CDR2: SEHNR and FQNEAQ (reference sequence). The CDR3 extends over 14 amino acids. Trimming removed 3 bases from V and 5 bases from J; junction bases left unmatched: 3. CDR3 sequence: CASSLTSGIDEQYF. The CDR3 nucleotides are TGTGCCAGCAGCTTGACTAGCGGGATCGACGAGCAGTACTTC.

This clone was detected only a few times. Other DNA sequences from this sample encode an identical CDR3 as well. This chain links TRBV29-1 with TRBJ2-6, with 10 bases fitting TRBD1. Unmatched junction bases numbered 6, after V lost 6 bases and J lost 4 bases. The CDR3 length is 15 residues. Germline V CDR1 and CDR2: SQVTM, ANQGSEA. The CDR3 region has the DNA TGCAGCGTCAGGACAGGGGGGCTCGGGGCCAACGTCCTGACTTTC. Its translation is CSVRTGGLGANVLTF.

This rearrangement joins TRBV11-1 to TRBJ2-2, with TRBD2 matching over 9 bases. Per the germline V gene, CDR1 is SGHAT and CDR2 is FQDESV (reference sequence). After removal of 3 bases from V and 0 bases from J, the junction contained 8 bases not matched to a gene. This CDR3 spans 18 amino acids. The CDR3 DNA follows: TGTGCCAGCAGCTTGTGGGGACTAGCAGACGCGAACACCGGGGAGCTGTTTTTT. This encodes CASSLWGLADANTGELFF.

This CDR3 reads CASTLGGPYGYTF. The CDR3 nucleotides read TGTGCCAGCACCTTGGGGGGTCCCTATGGCTACACCTTC. The chain recombines TRBV6-6 with TRBJ1-2; a possible D gene is TRBD1 (5 bases). V lost 7 bases, J lost 4 bases, and 13 bases lay in between. The CDR3 covers 13 residues. Germline V gene data show CDR1 as MNHNY and CDR2 as SVGAGI (reference sequence).

V gene TRBV4-3 combines with J gene TRBJ2-7; TRBD2 aligns across 8 bases. The CDR3 covers 15 residues. V gave up 4 bases and J gave up 1 base; unmatched junction bases: 6. Per the germline V gene, CDR1 is LGHNA and CDR2 is YSLEER. The CDR3 sequence is CASSPRLARSYEQYF. In DNA form, the CDR3 reads TGCGCCAGCAGCCCGAGACTAGCGCGATCCTACGAGCAGTACTTC.

The chain joins TRBV9 to TRBJ2-3; TRBD1 might be the D (7 bases). Germline V gene data show CDR1 as SGDLS and CDR2 as YYNGEE. V shed 1 base and J shed 6 bases, with 15 bases lying between them. CDR3 size: 15 residues. CDR3 sequence (DNA): TGTGCCAGCAGCGTAACGCCCAGGGGGGTCGATACGCAGTATTTT. Encoded protein: CASSVTPRGVDTQYF.

Worth noting for this clone: One junction end disagrees with the germline gene, perhaps due to a read error. The chain is built from TRBV28 and TRBJ2-7, with D possibly being TRBD1 (5 bases). This CDR3 spans 12 amino acids. Germline assignment: CDR1 MDHEN and CDR2 SYDVKM. The CDR3 sequence: CATSRGSYEQYF. As DNA, the CDR3 is TGTGCCACCAGTAGGGGTAGCTACGAGCAGTACTTC.

Regarding this clone: In the same sample, other DNA sequences code for this CDR3. This chain links TRBV28 with TRBJ2-3; the D is unclear. The CDR3 is made up of 15 amino acids. V shed 2 bases and J shed 2 bases, with 11 bases lying between them. Germline V gene lookup returns CDR1 MDHEN and CDR2 SYDVKM. The CDR3 here is CASSLELPNTDTQYF. The CDR3 nucleotides are TGTGCCAGCAGTTTAGAACTACCAAACACAGATACGCAGTATTTT. The complete variable domain, with remaining parts taken from reference TRBV28 and TRBJ2-3, reads DVKVTQSSRYLVKRTGEKVFLECVQDMDHENMFWYRQDPGLGLRLIYFSYDVKMKEKGDIPEGYSVSREKKERFSLILESASTNQTSMYLCASSLELPNTDTQYFGPGTRLTVL.

V and J are TRBV4-2 and TRBJ2-6; a possible D gene is TRBD2 (5 bases). The CDR3 totals 17 residues. Germline V gene data show CDR1 as LGHNA and CDR2 as YNFKEQ. Trimming took off 1 base at V and 0 bases at J, with 10 bases between the two ends. CDR3 in amino acids: CASSQARESSGANVLTF. The CDR3, as DNA: TGTGCCAGCAGCCAAGCTAGGGAGAGCTCTGGGGCCAACGTCCTGACTTTC.

The chain is built from TRBV7-2 and TRBJ1-1; maybe TRBD1 (5 bases). CDR3 length: 14 amino acids. Germline CDR1 SGHTA, CDR2 FQGNSA. Trimming stripped 2 bases from V and 3 bases from J, with 10 bases between. In DNA form, the CDR3 reads TGTGCCAGCAGCTTATCCCCGACAGACACTGAAGCTTTCTTT. Translated: CASSLSPTDTEAFF. The full variable domain, rest sourced from reference TRBV7-2 and TRBJ1-1, is GAGVSQSPSNKVTEKGKDVELRCDPISGHTALYWYRQSLGQGLEFLIYFQGNSAPDKSGLPSDRFSAERTGGSVSTLTIQRTQQEDSAVYLCASSLSPTDTEAFFGQGTRLTVV.

The DNA for the CDR3 is TGTGCCAGCAGCTTAGCTCTAACGGGGTACGAGCAGTACTTC. It encodes CASSLALTGYEQYF. The chain is built from TRBV11-2 and TRBJ2-5; D is perhaps TRBD2 (5 bases). The end of the DNA fits TRBJ2-7 better, so the J call may be wrong. Germline assignment: CDR1 SGHAT and CDR2 FQNNGV. There are 14 residues in the CDR3.

The chain joins TRBV18 to TRBJ2-3, with D tentatively TRBD1 (5 bases). Germline-derived CDR1 and CDR2 are KGHSH and LQKENI. V was clipped by 3 bases and J by 10 bases, with 17 bases between them. CDR3 length: 14 amino acids. CDR3 bases: TGTGCCAGCTCACCGGGGCAGACCTCTTCGTCGCAGTATTTT. It yields the protein CASSPGQTSSSQYF.

This chain connects TRBV10-3 to TRBJ2-7; weak D call: TRBD2 (6 bases). CDR1 and CDR2 from the germline V gene are ENHRY and SYGVKD. This CDR3 is 16 amino acids long. V was pared by 1 base and J by 7 bases, with 20 bases between. The CDR3 nucleotides read TGTGCCATCAGTGAGTTAGGTAGCGGAGCTACTACGGAGCAGTACTTC. Translating it yields CAISELGSGATTEQYF.

The chain links TRBV15 to TRBJ2-7; TRBD1 agrees at 11 bases. V lost 2 bases, J lost 2 bases, and 2 bases stayed unmatched. The germline V gene has CDR1 LNHNV and CDR2 YYDKDF (reference sequence). There are 15 residues in the CDR3. CDR3 DNA: TGTGCCACCAGCAGACGGACAGGGGGCCCCTACGAGCAGTACTTC. Residues: CATSRRTGGPYEQYF.